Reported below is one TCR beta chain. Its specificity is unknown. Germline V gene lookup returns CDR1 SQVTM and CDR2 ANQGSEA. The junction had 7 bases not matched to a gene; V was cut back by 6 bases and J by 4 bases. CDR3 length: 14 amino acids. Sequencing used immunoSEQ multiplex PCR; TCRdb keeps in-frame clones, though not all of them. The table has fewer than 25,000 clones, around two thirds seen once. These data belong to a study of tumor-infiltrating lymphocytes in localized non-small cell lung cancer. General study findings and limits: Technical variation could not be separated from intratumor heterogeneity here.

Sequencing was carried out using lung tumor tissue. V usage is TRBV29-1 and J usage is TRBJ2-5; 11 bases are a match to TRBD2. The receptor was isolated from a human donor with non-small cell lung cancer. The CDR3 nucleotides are TGCAGCGTGGGAACTAGCGGGGGAGGAGAGACCCAGTACTTC. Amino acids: CSVGTSGGGETQYF.